A single sample is the source of the 30 T cell receptor beta chains below, sequenced in a study of beta chain features in type 1 diabetes. Since all of the isolated RNA was reverse transcribed, expressed TCRB transcripts were what got sequenced. Some clones are missing from TCRdb's copy, which holds only in-frame ones; the method was immunoSEQ multiplex PCR. The top ten clones hold 0.03% to 0.04% of a sample with roughly 450,000 clones, around 14% of them seen once. The sequenced material came from naive CD4+ T cells from blood. The receptor set was obtained from a young man in good health.

This clone was detected only a few times. J is TRBJ2-2 and V is TRBV7-9; 7 nucleotides match TRBD2. CDR1 and CDR2 from the germline V gene are SEHNR and FQNEAQ (reference sequence). The CDR3 is 19 residues long. The J segment lost 5 bases and the V segment lost 3 bases, leaving 18 bases of the junction unmatched. In nucleotides, the CDR3 is TGTGCCAGCAGCTTCAAGCTCCGCAGAAATCTAGCGGTGACCGGGGAGCTGTTTTTT. It specifies CASSFKLRRNLAVTGELFF.

This clone was counted a single time. This sequence joins TRBV6-1 and TRBJ2-7; unclear D gene. CDR3 size: 12 residues. Trimming stripped 4 bases from V and 3 bases from J, with 7 bases between. The germline gives CDR1 MNHNS, CDR2 SASEGT. CDR3 sequence reads: CASSGSSYEQYV. The CDR3 DNA reads as TGTGCCAGCAGTGGGTCTAGCTACGAGCAGTACGTC.

The V gene is TRBV28, the J gene TRBJ2-7, with D perhaps given as TRBD1 or TRBD2 (5 bases each). CDR1 and CDR2 from the germline V gene are MDHEN and SYDVKM. Trimming left V 5 bases short and J 5 bases short, with 13 bases between. The CDR3 is 13 residues long. This CDR3 reads CASSGGRRHEQYF. The CDR3 DNA is TGTGCCAGCAGTGGGGGACGGCGACACGAGCAGTACTTC.

In the case of this clone: Its ends do not fully match the called genes, so a read error is possible. The rearrangement uses TRBV19 and TRBJ1-1; 10 bases map to TRBD1. The CDR3 runs 13 residues. From germline, CDR1 is LNHDA and CDR2 SQIVND (reference sequence). CDR3 region: CASRRSGTGDTLF. DNA for the CDR3: TGTGCCAGTAGGCGATCCGGGACAGGGGATACCCTCTTT.

Written as DNA, the CDR3 is TGTGCCAGTAGTATTTCGGGGATCACGGAGACCCAGTACTTC. Its translation is CASSISGITETQYF. This rearrangement joins TRBV19 to TRBJ2-5, with a possible D match to TRBD2 (5 bases). The CDR3 is 14 amino acids. Trimming removed 3 bases at V and 5 bases at J, with 13 bases between. CDR1 and CDR2 (germline): LNHDA, SQIVND (reference sequence).

The V and J genes are TRBV10-3 and TRBJ2-1, with a tentative D call TRBD1 (5 bases). There are 13 residues in the CDR3. V lost 7 bases to trimming and J lost 5 bases, with 12 bases between them. The germline CDR1 and CDR2 sequences are ENHRY and SYGVKD. CDR3 region: CAINRGPDNEQFF. The DNA of the CDR3 is TGTGCCATCAATAGGGGCCCCGACAATGAGCAGTTCTTC.

This clone was seen a few times. The rearrangement uses TRBV20-1 and TRBJ2-1; D is ambiguous. Germline CDR1 reads DFQATT; CDR2 reads SNEGSKA (reference sequence). This CDR3 comprises 10 residues. With 5 bases removed from V and 8 bases from J, the gap between germline ends came to 7 bases. The DNA for the CDR3 is TGCAGTGCTTCCAGCGATGAGCAGTTCTTC. Protein: CSASSDEQFF.

V usage is TRBV5-1 and J usage is TRBJ2-5; the D gene is possibly TRBD1 (5 bases). V shed 0 bases and J shed 5 bases, with 17 bases lying between them. This CDR3 has 16 residues. Germline V CDR1 and CDR2: SGHRS, YFSETQ. CDR3 region: CASSLGQTDVGETQYF. CDR3 bases: TGCGCCAGCAGCTTGGGACAGACGGATGTTGGTGAGACCCAGTACTTC.

This clone was seen only a few times. CDR3: CASSPTPGQGSYEQYF. The CDR3 DNA is TGTGCCAGCAGCCCAACACCGGGACAGGGGTCGTACGAGCAGTACTTC. The chain couples TRBV11-2 to TRBJ2-7, with TRBD1 matching 10 bases. V was pared by 5 bases and J by 4 bases, with 11 bases of the junction left unmatched. Germline V lookup: CDR1 SGHAT, CDR2 FQNNGV. CDR3 size: 16 residues.

This clone turned up a few times. The chain employs TRBV9 and TRBJ1-2; D ambiguous. Trimming cost V 3 bases and J 1 base, with 7 bases left between them. This CDR3 has 13 residues. From germline, CDR1 is SGDLS and CDR2 YYNGEE. The CDR3 region is CASSGGGNYGYTF. In nucleotides, the CDR3 is TGTGCCAGCAGCGGCGGCGGTAACTATGGCTACACCTTC.

This clone was counted a single time. The gene calls are TRBV29-1 and TRBJ1-2; D ambiguous. CDR3 length equals 14 residues. CDR1 SQVTM and CDR2 ANQGSEA come from the germline V gene. Trimming removed 6 bases from V and 4 bases from J, with 18 bases in between. CDR3 sequence reads: CSVDLLTPSYGYTF. CDR3 coding DNA: TGCAGCGTAGACCTTTTGACTCCGTCCTATGGCTACACCTTC.

The chain carries TRBV5-4 and TRBJ2-1, with D uncertain. V lost 5 bases and J lost 5, with 11 bases in between. The CDR3 has 13 amino acids. Germline V gene data show CDR1 as SGHNT and CDR2 as YYREEE (reference sequence). This CDR3 reads CASSLTKDNEQFF. The CDR3, as DNA: TGTGCCAGCAGTTTAACTAAAGACAATGAGCAGTTCTTC. The entire variable domain, with the rest obtained from reference TRBV5-4 and TRBJ2-1, is as follows: ETGVTQSPTHLIKTRGQQVTLRCSSQSGHNTVSWYQQALGQGPQFIFQYYREEENGRGNFPPRFSGLQFPNYSSELNVNALELDDSALYLCASSLTKDNEQFFGPGTRLTVL.

This clone has a count of ten or more. J is TRBJ2-1 and V is TRBV29-1; possible D gene TRBD2, 5 bases. Germline V CDR1 and CDR2: SQVTM, ANQGSEA. Trimming took 8 bases from V and 8 from J, leaving 13 bases between them. CDR3 length: 11 residues. This CDR3 reads CSSGVMYEQFF. CDR3 sequence (DNA): TGCAGCTCCGGGGTGATGTATGAGCAGTTCTTC.

The rearrangement links TRBV9 to TRBJ2-7; possible D gene TRBD2, 5 bases. Between the trimmed V and J ends, which lost 0 bases and 1 base, there was a span of 11 bases. The CDR3 is 15 amino acids. Germline V gene data show CDR1 as SGDLS and CDR2 as YYNGEE. This CDR3 reads CASSVDERSSYEQYF. The DNA for the CDR3 is TGTGCCAGCAGCGTAGATGAGCGGAGTTCCTACGAGCAGTACTTC.

The chain carries TRBV10-3 and TRBJ2-3; no firm D call. In germline, CDR1 is ENHRY, CDR2 SYGVKD. The CDR3 consists of 11 residues. V dropped 6 bases and J dropped 3 bases, with 4 bases sitting between them. The CDR3 spells CAIRTTDTQYF. For the CDR3, the DNA is TGTGCCATCAGGACAACAGATACGCAGTATTTT.

This sequence joins TRBV9 and TRBJ2-7; TRBD1 might be the D (5 bases). V dropped 4 bases and J dropped 0 bases, with 11 bases sitting between them. This CDR3 region has 14 residues. Germline V gene data show CDR1 as SGDLS and CDR2 as YYNGEE. The CDR3 nucleotides read TGTGCCAGCAGCCCACGGACATTCTCCTACGAGCAGTACTTC. Amino acid sequence: CASSPRTFSYEQYF.

This clone was picked up a small number of times. This sequence joins TRBV5-6 and TRBJ1-6, with D unclear. V was cut by 0 bases and J by 7 bases, with 8 bases left in between. Germline V gene lookup returns CDR1 SGHDT and CDR2 YYEEEE. The length of the CDR3 is 14 residues. CDR3 in DNA: TGTGCCAGCAGCTTGGGGATTAGGAATTCACCCCTCCACTTT. Its protein is CASSLGIRNSPLHF.

The chain has TRBV7-3 and TRBJ2-3; TRBD2 might be the D (5 bases). The germline gives CDR1 SGHTA, CDR2 FQGTGA. This CDR3 is built from 14 residues. The V end lost 1 base, the J end lost 4 bases, and 9 bases lay between the germline ends. The CDR3 here is CASSLNSGADTQYF. CDR3 nucleotides: TGTGCCAGCAGCTTAAACTCCGGGGCAGATACGCAGTATTTT. The whole variable domain, filled in from reference TRBV7-3 and TRBJ2-3, reads GAGVSQTPSNKVTEKGKYVELRCDPISGHTALYWYRQSLGQGPEFLIYFQGTGAADDSGLPNDRFFAVRPEGSVSTLKIQRTERGDSAVYLCASSLNSGADTQYFGPGTRLTVL.

This clone appeared a few times. V is TRBV9 and J is TRBJ2-2; weak D call: TRBD1 (5 bases). This CDR3 spans 15 amino acids. V was pared by 4 bases and J by 2 bases, with 12 bases between. Germline lookup yields CDR1 SGDLS and CDR2 YYNGEE. CDR3 coding DNA: TGTGCCAGCAGCCCCCGACAGTTAAACACCGGGGAGCTGTTTTTT. This translates into CASSPRQLNTGELFF.

In this sample, this clone turned up many times. The chain links TRBV25-1 to TRBJ2-7; D gene uncertain. This CDR3 comprises 12 residues. CDR1 and CDR2 (germline): MGHDK, SYGVNS. Trimming pared 7 bases from V and 0 bases from J, leaving 7 bases between. CDR3 nucleotides: TGTGCCAGCATATCGATCTCCTACGAGCAGTACTTC. This translates into CASISISYEQYF.

This clone has just a few counts. The genes are TRBV7-9 and TRBJ2-2, with unresolved D. This CDR3 is 15 amino acids long. The V gene's germline CDR1 is SEHNR and CDR2 FQNEAQ (reference sequence). V gave up 1 base and J gave up 4 bases, with 10 bases separating them. Here the CDR3 DNA reads TGTGCCAGCAGCTTAGACGGTGGCGGCACCGGGGAGCTGTTTTTT. Translation: CASSLDGGGTGELFF. Together with reference TRBV7-9 and TRBJ2-2, the CDR3 gives the full variable domain: DTGVSQNPRHKITKRGQNVTFRCDPISEHNRLYWYRQTLGQGPEFLTYFQNEAQLEKSRLLSDRFSAERPKGSFSTLEIQRTEQGDSAMYLCASSLDGGGTGELFFGEGSRLTVL.

This clone has more than one count but fewer than ten. This rearrangement joins TRBV14 to TRBJ1-6; no definite D call. V dropped 2 bases and J dropped 9 bases, with 11 bases sitting between them. This CDR3 is built from 14 residues. Per the germline V gene, CDR1 is SGHDN and CDR2 is FVKESK. The CDR3 coding sequence is TGTGCCAGCAGCCAACCGGGGAACTCTTCACCCCTCCACTTT. It translates to CASSQPGNSSPLHF.

The chain is built from TRBV27 and TRBJ2-5, with D unclear. The germline CDR1 and CDR2 sequences are MNHEY and SMNVEV (reference sequence). CDR3 length: 10 amino acids. Trimming cost V 2 bases and J 5 bases, with 0 bases left between them. CDR3 in DNA: TGTGCCAGCAGTTTAGAGACCCAGTACTTC. Translation: CASSLETQYF.

There are a few counts of this clone. This chain connects TRBV7-6 to TRBJ2-7, with TRBD1 identical over 9 bases. The V segment lost 3 bases and the J segment 4 bases; nucleotides outside the gene matches: 10. Germline V CDR1 and CDR2: SGHVS, FNYEAQ. This CDR3 spans 16 amino acids. CDR3 sequence: CASSLVQGAQPYEQYF. The DNA for the CDR3 is TGTGCCAGCAGCTTGGTACAGGGGGCTCAACCTTACGAGCAGTACTTC.

The rearrangement joins TRBV25-1 to TRBJ1-2, with 8 bases that match TRBD1. CDR1 is MGHDK and CDR2 is SYGVNS in the germline V gene. The CDR3 has 13 residues. V was pared by 4 bases and J by 8 bases, with 6 bases of the junction left unmatched. CDR3 sequence reads: CASSVTGVRGYTF. DNA of the CDR3: TGTGCCAGCAGTGTGACAGGGGTGAGGGGCTACACCTTC.

The V call is TRBV28, the J call TRBJ1-2; the match to TRBD1 covers 8 bases. Germline V gene lookup returns CDR1 MDHEN and CDR2 SYDVKM. The V gene end was trimmed by 2 bases and the J gene end by 4 bases; junction bases not matched to a gene: 12. This CDR3 is built from 17 residues. CDR3 loop: CASSLEPGTGGVYGYTF. The CDR3 coding sequence is TGTGCCAGCAGTTTAGAACCCGGGACAGGTGGTGTCTATGGCTACACCTTC.

This clone has a handful of counts. V and J are TRBV7-8 and TRBJ2-3; unclear D gene. Germline V gene lookup returns CDR1 SGHVS and CDR2 FQNEAQ. V lost 0 bases and J lost 1, with 8 bases in between. The CDR3 covers 15 residues. The DNA of the CDR3 is TGTGCCAGCAGCTTAGCCAGGTTTGGCACAGATACGCAGTATTTT. Amino acids: CASSLARFGTDTQYF.

The DNA for the CDR3 is TGTGCCAGCAGCTTAGGCCAACCGGATGAGCAGTTCTTC. Translating it yields CASSLGQPDEQFF. The chain has TRBV7-9 and TRBJ2-1; D call uncertain. From germline, CDR1 is SEHNR and CDR2 FQNEAQ (reference sequence). This CDR3 region has 13 residues. Trimming stripped 1 base from V and 8 bases from J, with 9 bases between.

This clone has a handful of counts. The chain recombines TRBV10-3 with TRBJ2-2; D not certain. CDR1 is ENHRY and CDR2 is SYGVKD in the germline V gene. This CDR3 has 14 amino acids. V was shortened by 7 bases and J by 1 base, with 10 bases between the two germline ends. The CDR3 loop is CAINPAENTGELFF. For the CDR3, the DNA is TGTGCCATCAATCCAGCAGAGAACACCGGGGAGCTGTTTTTT.

This clone has a handful of counts. The CDR3 loop reads CASSLGSRADTQYF. For the CDR3, the DNA is TGTGCCAGCAGCTTAGGTTCCAGGGCAGATACGCAGTATTTT. The V call is TRBV7-9, the J call TRBJ2-3; maybe TRBD1 (5 bases). The CDR3 extends over 14 amino acids. The germline V and J ends were trimmed by 1 base and 4 bases, with 9 bases remaining between them. The V gene's germline CDR1 is SEHNR and CDR2 FQNEAQ (reference sequence).